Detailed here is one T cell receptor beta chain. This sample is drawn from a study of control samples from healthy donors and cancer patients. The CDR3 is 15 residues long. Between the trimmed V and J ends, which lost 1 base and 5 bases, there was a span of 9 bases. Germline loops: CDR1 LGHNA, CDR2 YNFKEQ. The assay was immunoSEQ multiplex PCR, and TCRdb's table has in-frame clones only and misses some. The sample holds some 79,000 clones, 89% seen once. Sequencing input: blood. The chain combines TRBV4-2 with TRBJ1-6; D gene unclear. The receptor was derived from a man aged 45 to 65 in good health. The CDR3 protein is CASSQVAVNNSPLHF. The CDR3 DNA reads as TGTGCCAGCAGCCAAGTAGCAGTAAATAATTCACCCCTCCACTTT.